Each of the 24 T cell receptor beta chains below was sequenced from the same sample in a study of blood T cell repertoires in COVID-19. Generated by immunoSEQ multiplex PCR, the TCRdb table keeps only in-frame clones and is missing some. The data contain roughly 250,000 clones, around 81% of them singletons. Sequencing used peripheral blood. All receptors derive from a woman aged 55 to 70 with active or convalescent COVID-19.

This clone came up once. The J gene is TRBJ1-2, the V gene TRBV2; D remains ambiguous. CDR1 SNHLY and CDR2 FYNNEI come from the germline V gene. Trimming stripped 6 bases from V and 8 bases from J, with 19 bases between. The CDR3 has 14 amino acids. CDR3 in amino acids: CASRAEGVFRGYTF. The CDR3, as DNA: TGTGCCAGCAGGGCGGAGGGCGTCTTTCGGGGCTACACCTTC.

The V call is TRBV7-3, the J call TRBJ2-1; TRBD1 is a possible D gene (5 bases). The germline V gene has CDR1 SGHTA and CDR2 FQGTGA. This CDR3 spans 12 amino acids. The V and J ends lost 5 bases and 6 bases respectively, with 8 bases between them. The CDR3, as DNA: TGTGCCAGCAGCGGGGCCGGCAATGAGCAGTTCTTC. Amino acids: CASSGAGNEQFF.

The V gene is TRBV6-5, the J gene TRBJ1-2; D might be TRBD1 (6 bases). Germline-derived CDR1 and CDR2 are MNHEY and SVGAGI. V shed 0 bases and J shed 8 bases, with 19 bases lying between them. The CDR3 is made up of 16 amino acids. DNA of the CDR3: TGTGCCAGCAGTTACTCGACCCATGACAGGACGGGCGGCTACACCTTC. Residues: CASSYSTHDRTGGYTF.

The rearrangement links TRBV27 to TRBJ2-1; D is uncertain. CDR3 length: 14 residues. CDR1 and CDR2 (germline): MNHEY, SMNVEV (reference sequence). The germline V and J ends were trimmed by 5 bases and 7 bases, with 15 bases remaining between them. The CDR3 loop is CASSARYAVNEQFF. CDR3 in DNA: TGTGCCAGCAGTGCCCGTTATGCGGTTAATGAGCAGTTCTTC.

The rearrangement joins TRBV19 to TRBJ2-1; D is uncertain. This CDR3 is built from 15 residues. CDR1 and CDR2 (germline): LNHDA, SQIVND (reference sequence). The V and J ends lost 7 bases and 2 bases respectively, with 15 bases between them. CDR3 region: CASTVRPAAYNEQFF. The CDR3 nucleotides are TGTGCCAGTACCGTTCGACCGGCGGCCTACAATGAGCAGTTCTTC.

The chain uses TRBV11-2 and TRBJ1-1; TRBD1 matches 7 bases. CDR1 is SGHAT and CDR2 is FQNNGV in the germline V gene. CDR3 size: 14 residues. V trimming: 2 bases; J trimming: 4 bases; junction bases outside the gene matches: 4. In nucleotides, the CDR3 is TGTGCCAGCAGCTTACAGAACAGGGGCACTGAAGCTTTCTTT. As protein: CASSLQNRGTEAFF.

This CDR3 reads CASTTSGGLRNTQYF. CDR3 DNA sequence: TGTGCCAGCACGACTAGCGGGGGCCTCCGCAATACGCAGTATTTT. The gene calls are TRBV13 and TRBJ2-3, with 12 bases fitting TRBD2. CDR3 size: 15 residues. Germline V gives CDR1 PRHDT, CDR2 FYEKMQ (reference sequence). V was clipped by 7 bases and J by 7 bases; unmatched bases: 9.

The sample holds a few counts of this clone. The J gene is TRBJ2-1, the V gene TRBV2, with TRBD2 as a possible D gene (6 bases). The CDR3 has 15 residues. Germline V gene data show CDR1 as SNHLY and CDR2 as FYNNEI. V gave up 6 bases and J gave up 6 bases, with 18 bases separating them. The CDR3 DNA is TGTGCCAGCAGCAAAGGACTACTCATTACCAATGAGCAGTTCTTC. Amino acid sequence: CASSKGLLITNEQFF.

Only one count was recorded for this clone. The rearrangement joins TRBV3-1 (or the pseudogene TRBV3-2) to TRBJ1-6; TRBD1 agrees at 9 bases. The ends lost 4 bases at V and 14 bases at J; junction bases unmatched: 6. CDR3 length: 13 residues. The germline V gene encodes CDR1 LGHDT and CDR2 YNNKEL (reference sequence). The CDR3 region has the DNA TGTGCCAGCAGCCTAATACAGGGGGCATCCCTCCACTTT. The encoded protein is CASSLIQGASLHF.

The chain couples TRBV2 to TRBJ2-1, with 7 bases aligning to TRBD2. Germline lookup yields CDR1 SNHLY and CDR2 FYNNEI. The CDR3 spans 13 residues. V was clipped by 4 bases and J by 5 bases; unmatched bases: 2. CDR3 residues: CASSVREDNEQFF. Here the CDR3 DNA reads TGTGCCAGCAGTGTTCGGGAGGACAATGAGCAGTTCTTC.

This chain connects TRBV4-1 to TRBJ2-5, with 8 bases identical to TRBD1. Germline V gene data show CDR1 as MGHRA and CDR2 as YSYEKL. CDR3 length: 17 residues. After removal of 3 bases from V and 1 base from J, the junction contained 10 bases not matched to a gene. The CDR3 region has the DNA TGCGCCAGCAGCCACTACGGACAGGGCGCCCCCCAAGAGACCCAGTACTTC. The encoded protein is CASSHYGQGAPQETQYF.

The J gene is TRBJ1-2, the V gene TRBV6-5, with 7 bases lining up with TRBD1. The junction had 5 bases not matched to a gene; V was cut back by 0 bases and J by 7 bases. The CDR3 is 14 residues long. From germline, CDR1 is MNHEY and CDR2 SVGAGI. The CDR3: CASSYSDRVRGYTF. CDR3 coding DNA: TGTGCCAGCAGTTACTCTGACAGGGTGCGTGGCTACACCTTC.

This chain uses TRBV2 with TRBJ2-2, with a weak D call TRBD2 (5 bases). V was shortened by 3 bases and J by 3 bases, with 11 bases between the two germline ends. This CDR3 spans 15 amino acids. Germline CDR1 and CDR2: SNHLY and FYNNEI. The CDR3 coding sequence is TGTGCCAGCAGTGACGAGGGTATCGACACCGGGGAGCTGTTTTTT. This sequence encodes CASSDEGIDTGELFF.

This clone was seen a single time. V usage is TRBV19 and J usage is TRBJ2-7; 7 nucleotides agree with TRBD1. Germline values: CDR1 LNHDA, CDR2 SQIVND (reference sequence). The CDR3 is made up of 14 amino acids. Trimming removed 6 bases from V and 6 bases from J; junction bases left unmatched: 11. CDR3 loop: CASSHRGTRSEQYF. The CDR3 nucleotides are TGTGCCAGTAGCCACAGGGGTACTCGGAGCGAGCAGTACTTC.

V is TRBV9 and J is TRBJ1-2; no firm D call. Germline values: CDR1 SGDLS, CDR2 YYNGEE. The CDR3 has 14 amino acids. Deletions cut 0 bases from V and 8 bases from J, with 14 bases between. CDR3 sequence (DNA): TGTGCCAGCAGCGTAGTTGGAGCCTCAAGCGGCTACACCTTC. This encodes CASSVVGASSGYTF.

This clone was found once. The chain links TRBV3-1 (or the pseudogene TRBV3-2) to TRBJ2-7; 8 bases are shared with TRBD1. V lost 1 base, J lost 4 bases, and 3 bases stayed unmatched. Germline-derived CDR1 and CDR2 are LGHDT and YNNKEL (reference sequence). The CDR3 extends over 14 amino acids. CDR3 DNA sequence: TGTGCCAGCAGCCAAGGGACAGGGCGGTACGAGCAGTACTTC. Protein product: CASSQGTGRYEQYF.

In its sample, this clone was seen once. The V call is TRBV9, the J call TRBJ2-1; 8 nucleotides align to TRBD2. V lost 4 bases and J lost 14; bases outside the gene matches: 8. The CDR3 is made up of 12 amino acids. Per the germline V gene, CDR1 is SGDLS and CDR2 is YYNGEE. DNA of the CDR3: TGTGCCAGCAGCCCCGGGGGGGAAGTAAAGTTCTTC. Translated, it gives CASSPGGEVKFF.

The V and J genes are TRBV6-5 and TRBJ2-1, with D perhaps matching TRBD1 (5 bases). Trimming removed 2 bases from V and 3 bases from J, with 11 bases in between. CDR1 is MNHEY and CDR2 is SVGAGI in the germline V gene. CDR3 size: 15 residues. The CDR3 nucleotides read TGTGCCAGCAGTTACCAGGGTCCTGTCTACAATGAGCAGTTCTTC. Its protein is CASSYQGPVYNEQFF.

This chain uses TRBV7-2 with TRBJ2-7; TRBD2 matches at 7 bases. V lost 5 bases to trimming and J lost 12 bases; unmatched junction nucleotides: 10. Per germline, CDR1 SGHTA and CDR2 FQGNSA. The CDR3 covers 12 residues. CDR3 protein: CASSPQSGEMYF. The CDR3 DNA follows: TGTGCCAGCAGCCCTCAAAGCGGGGAGATGTACTTC.

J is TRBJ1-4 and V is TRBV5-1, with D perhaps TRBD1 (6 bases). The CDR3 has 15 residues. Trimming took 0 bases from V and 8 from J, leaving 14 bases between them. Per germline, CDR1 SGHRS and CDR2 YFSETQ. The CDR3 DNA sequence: TGCGCCAGCAGCTTGGCAGGGGCCGGACGGGAAAAACTGTTTTTT. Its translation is CASSLAGAGREKLFF.

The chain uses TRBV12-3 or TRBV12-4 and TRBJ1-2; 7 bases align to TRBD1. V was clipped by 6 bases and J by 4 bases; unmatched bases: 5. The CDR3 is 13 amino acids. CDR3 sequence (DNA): TGTGCCAGCAGCAGAGGGGGCAGCTATGGCTACACCTTC. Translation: CASSRGGSYGYTF.

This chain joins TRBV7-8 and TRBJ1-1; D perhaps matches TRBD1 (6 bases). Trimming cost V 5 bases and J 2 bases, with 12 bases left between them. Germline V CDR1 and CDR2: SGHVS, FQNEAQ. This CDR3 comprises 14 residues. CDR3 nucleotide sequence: TGTGCCAGCAGCCGATACAGGGATAACACTGAAGCTTTCTTT. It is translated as CASSRYRDNTEAFF.

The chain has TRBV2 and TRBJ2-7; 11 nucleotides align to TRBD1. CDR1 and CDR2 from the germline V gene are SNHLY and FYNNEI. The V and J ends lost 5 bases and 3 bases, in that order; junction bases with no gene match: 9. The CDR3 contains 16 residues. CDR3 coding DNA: TGTGCCAGCAGTACTGCCAGGGACAGGGGGGGCTACGAGCAGTACTTC. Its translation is CASSTARDRGGYEQYF. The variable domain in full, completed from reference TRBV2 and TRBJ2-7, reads EPEVTQTPSHQVTQMGQEVILRCVPISNHLYFYWYRQILGQKVEFLVSFYNNEISEKSEIFDDQFSVERPDGSNFTLKIRSTKLEDSAMYFCASSTARDRGGYEQYFGPGTRLTVT.

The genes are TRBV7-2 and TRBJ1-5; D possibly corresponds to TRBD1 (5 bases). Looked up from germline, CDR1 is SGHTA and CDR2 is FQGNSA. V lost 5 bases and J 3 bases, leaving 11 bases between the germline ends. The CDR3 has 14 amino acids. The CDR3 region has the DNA TGTGCCAGCAGCCCGGGACTGATCAATCAGCCCCAGCATTTT. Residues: CASSPGLINQPQHF.